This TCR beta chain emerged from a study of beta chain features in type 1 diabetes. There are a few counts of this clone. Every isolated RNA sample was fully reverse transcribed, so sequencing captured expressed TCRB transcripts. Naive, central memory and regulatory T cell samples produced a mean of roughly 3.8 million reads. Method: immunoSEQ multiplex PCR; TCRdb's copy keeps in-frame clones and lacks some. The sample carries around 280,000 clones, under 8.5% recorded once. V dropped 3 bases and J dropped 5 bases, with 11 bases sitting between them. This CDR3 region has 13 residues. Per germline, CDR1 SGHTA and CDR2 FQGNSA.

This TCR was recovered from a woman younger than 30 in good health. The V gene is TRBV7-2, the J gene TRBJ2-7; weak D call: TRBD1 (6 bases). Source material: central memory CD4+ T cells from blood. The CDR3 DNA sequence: TGTGCCAGCAGCTTTCCGGACAGTAACGAGCAGTACTTC. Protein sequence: CASSFPDSNEQYF.